The clone carrying this TCR beta chain occurred many times. The germline V gene encodes CDR1 ENHRY and CDR2 SYGVKD. Deletions cut 5 bases from V and 1 base from J, with 11 bases between. The CDR3 covers 14 residues. The sample is drawn from a study of HIV-infected children after antiretroviral therapy interruption. As for the study in general: Recorded EBV and CMV exposure existed for most children. In continuous treatment, analyzed samples were from weeks 0, 48 and 150.

This sample's treatment: PENTA 11 planned treatment interruption arm or continuous ART arm. From thawed PBMCs, naive CD4+ CD45RA+ CD45RO- T cells were sorted. RNA-based 3' RACE libraries used unique molecular identifiers. TCRdb fed the 3' RACE reads into MiXCR, producing one record per CDR3 protein. The sample carries 45,000 to 50,000 distinct CDR3 sequences, roughly 4.5% recorded once. The sequencing here drew on CD45RA+ CD4+ T cells from PBMCs, pooled from several time points, taken from a donor given antiretroviral therapy, either interrupted or continuous. The subset is: naive CD4+ CD45RA+ CD45RO- T cells. V gene TRBV10-3 combines with J gene TRBJ1-1; D unclear. This sequence originates from a pool of human donors with HIV. CDR3 in DNA: TGTGCCATCAGTATTTCGATCGGGAACACTGAAGCTTTCTTT. Its protein product is CAISISIGNTEAFF.